This TCR beta chain was retrieved from a study of human T cells and chemical hapten exposure. The sample holds a few counts of this clonotype. The time point here: patch test 3, about 24 weeks after DPC sensitization. Regarding treatment: therapeutic diphenylcyclopropenone sensitization with weekly scalp DPC. Blood collection happened ahead of applying each patch test. One entry per CDR3 protein results from TCRdb running MiXCR on the RACE reads. There are roughly 69,000 distinct CDR3 sequences in the sample; approximately 10% occur only once, and 2% to 3% lies in the top ten. The CDR3 consists of 16 residues. The V gene's germline CDR1 is SGDLS and CDR2 YYNGEE. Trimming cost V 3 bases and J 2 bases; bases outside gene matches: 6.

The chain couples TRBV9 to TRBJ1-4; 8 bases align to TRBD1. The TCR was taken from a woman aged 30 to 39 with alopecia areata. Some clones in this sample may be carry-over from other donors' samples. The specimen comprised whole blood, sampled in connection with sensitization to the hapten diphenylcyclopropenone (DPC). The CDR3 sequence: CASSASQGATNEKLFF. The CDR3 region has the DNA TGTGCCAGCAGCGCTAGTCAGGGGGCGACTAATGAAAAACTGTTTTTT.